Sequencing of this TCR beta chain was carried out in a study of vaccination and CD4 T cells after COVID-19. Background on the study: By nasal swab PCR, the convalescent patients were SARS-CoV-2 positive, with fewer than 10 mild cases and one severe. Post-COVID draws came a median approximately 93 days after diagnosis (range 35 to 161). Study results and limitations: There were relatively few convalescent patients studied, and there were no early post-infection timepoints.

Points on this clonotype: The antigen remains undetermined.

The Oncomine TCR Beta short-read assay was applied to DNA of cultured CD4+ T cells. Genomic DNA was drawn out of CD4+ T cells grown in culture. In TCRdb, the PCR reads were re-called with MiXCR into one record per CDR3 protein. The sample contains about 14,000 distinct CDR3 sequences, about 65% of which appear only once. Treatment denoted: roughly 11-day PBMC culture with coronavirus spike peptide pools or control peptides (ViraFEST assay). The ends lost 4 bases at V and 5 bases at J; junction bases unmatched: 9. Germline lookup yields CDR1 DFQATT and CDR2 SNEGSKA (reference sequence). This CDR3 contains 14 residues.

The sequence derives from a human donor who had recovered from COVID-19. Sequencing input: CD4+ T cells from blood, cultured in vitro. This rearrangement joins TRBV20-1 to TRBJ2-7; 9 nucleotides line up with TRBD1. The DNA for the CDR3 is TGCAGTGCTATTATACGGACAGGGGCCCACGAGCAGTACTTC. It translates to CSAIIRTGAHEQYF.